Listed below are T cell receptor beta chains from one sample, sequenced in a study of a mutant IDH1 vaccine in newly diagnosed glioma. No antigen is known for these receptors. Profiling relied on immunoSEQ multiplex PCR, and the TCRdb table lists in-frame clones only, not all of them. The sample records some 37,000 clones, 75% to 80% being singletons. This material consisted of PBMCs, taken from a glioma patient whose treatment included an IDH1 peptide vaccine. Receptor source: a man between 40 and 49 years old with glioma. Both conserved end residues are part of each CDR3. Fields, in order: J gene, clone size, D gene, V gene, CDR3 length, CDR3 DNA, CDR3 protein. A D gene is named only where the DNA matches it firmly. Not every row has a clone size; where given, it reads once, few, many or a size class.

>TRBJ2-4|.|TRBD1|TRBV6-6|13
TGTGCCAGCAGCCCCGGACAGGAAAACATTCAGTACTTC
CASSPGQENIQYF
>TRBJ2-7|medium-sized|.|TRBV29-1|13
TGCAGCGCTGTGGGTGATTGGGGTTACGAGCAGTACTTC
CSAVGDWGYEQYF
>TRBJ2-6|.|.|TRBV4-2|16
TGTGCCAGCAGCCAAGACGGGACCTCTGGGGCCAACGTCCTGACTTTC
CASSQDGTSGANVLTF
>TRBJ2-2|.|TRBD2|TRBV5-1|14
TGCGCCAGCAGCAAGGGACTAGCCGGCGGGGAGCTGTTTTTT
CASSKGLAGGELFF
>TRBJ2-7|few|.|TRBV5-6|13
TGTGCCAGCAGCTTGGAGCAGGGGGGCCCTGGTTACTTC
CASSLEQGGPGYF
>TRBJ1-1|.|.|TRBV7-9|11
TGTGCCCAGGGAGAGAACACTGAAGCTTTCTTT
CAQGENTEAFF
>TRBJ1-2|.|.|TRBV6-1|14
TGTGCCAGTTCGGGACAACGGGGCATGTATGGCTACACCTTC
CASSGQRGMYGYTF
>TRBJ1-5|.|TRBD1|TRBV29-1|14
TGCAGCGTTACTACAGGGGGTAGCAATCAGCCCCAGCATTTT
CSVTTGGSNQPQHF
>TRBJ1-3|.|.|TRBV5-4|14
TGTGCCAGCAGCTTACAGGGTTCTGGAAACACCATATATTTT
CASSLQGSGNTIYF
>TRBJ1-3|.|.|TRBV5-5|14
TGTGCCAGCAGCCCGCAGTCCTCTGGAAACACCATATATTTT
CASSPQSSGNTIYF
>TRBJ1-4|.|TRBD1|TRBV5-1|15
TGCGCCAGCAGCTACCAGGGGGGCACTAATGAAAAACTGTTTTTT
CASSYQGGTNEKLFF
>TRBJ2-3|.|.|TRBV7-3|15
TGTGCCAGCAGCGCCGCGCCGGGACCCACAGATACGCAGTATTTT
CASSAAPGPTDTQYF
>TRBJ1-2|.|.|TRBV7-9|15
TGTGCCAGCAGCTTAGGGGCGGCTACTAACTATGGCTACACCTTC
CASSLGAATNYGYTF
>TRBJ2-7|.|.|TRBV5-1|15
TGCGCCAGCAGCCCCGTAGACCCCTGCTCCTACGAGCAGTACTTC
CASSPVDPCSYEQYF
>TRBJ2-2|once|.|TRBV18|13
TGTGCCAGCTCACCAGCGAGCAGCCTCAGGCTGTTTTTT
CASSPASSLRLFF
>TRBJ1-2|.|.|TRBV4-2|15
TGTGCCAGCAGCCAGGGAATGGGGGCCAACTATGGCTACACCTTC
CASSQGMGANYGYTF
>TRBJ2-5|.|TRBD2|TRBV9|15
TGTGCCAGCAGCGCTAGCGGGGGGTACCAAGAGACCCAGTACTTC
CASSASGGYQETQYF
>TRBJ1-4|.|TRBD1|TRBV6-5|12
TGTGCCACCGGGACAGGGGTTGAAAAACTGTTTTTT
CATGTGVEKLFF
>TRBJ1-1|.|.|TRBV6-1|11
TGTGCCAGCAGTGAGTACACTGAAGCTTTCTTT
CASSEYTEAFF
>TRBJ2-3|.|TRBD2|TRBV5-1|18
TGCGCCAGCAGCTTCAGGACTAGCGGGGGCACCAGCACAGATACGCAGTATTTT
CASSFRTSGGTSTDTQYF
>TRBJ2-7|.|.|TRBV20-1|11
TGCAGTGCTCGCAGGGGCTACGAGCAGTACTTC
CSARRGYEQYF
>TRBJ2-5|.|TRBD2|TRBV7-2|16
TGTGCCAGCAGCTTAGTCTTTGCGGGGGGTCAAGAGACCCAGTACTTC
CASSLVFAGGQETQYF
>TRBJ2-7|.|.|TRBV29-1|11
TGCAGCGTTGAGGAGGCCCACGAGCAGTACTTC
CSVEEAHEQYF
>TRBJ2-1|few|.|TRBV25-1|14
TGTGCCAGCAGTCGAACTATTTCCTACAATGAGCAGTTCTTC
CASSRTISYNEQFF
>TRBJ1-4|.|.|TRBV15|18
TGTGCCACCAGCAGAACCGGTTGGAAGGGCCCGGAAGAGGAAAAACTGTTTTTT
CATSRTGWKGPEEEKLFF
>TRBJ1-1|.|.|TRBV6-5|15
TGTGCCAGCAGTACTCCCGCGGGGCGGACCACTGAAGCTTTCTTT
CASSTPAGRTTEAFF
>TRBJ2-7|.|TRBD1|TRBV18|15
TGTGCCAGCTCACCAGGGACAGGTGGGGTCCGGGAGCAGTACTTC
CASSPGTGGVREQYF
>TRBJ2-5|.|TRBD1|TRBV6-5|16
TGTGCCAGCAGTTTCGACAGGGTCCCCAGCCAAGAGACCCAGTACTTC
CASSFDRVPSQETQYF
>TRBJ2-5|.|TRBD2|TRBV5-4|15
TGTGCCAGCAGCAAAACTAGCGGGAGTCAAGAGACCCAGTACTTC
CASSKTSGSQETQYF
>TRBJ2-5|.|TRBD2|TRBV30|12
TGTGCCTCAAAGCGGGGAGGGGAGACCCAGTACTTC
CASKRGGETQYF
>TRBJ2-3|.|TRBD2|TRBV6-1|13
TGTGCCAGCAGTGAGTCAGGACTAGGTACGCAGTATTTT
CASSESGLGTQYF
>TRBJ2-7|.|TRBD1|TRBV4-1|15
TGCGCCAGCAGCCAAGTAGACAGGGGCACCTACGAGCAGTACTTC
CASSQVDRGTYEQYF
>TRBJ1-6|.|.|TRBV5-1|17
TGCGCCAGCAGCTCCCATACAGGGCGGGGATATAATTCACCCCTCCACTTT
CASSSHTGRGYNSPLHF
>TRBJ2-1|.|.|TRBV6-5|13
TGTGCCAGCAGTTCCCAGGTGAATCTCGAGCAGTTCTTC
CASSSQVNLEQFF
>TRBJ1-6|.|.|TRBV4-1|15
TGCGCCAGCAGCCAAGTGCGAGAGGGTTGGGCACCCCTCCACTTT
CASSQVREGWAPLHF
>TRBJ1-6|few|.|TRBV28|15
TGTGCCAGCAGTGATATGACCGGAAATAATTCACCCCTCCACTTT
CASSDMTGNNSPLHF
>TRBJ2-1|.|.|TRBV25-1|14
TGTGCCAGCAGTACATGGGGTTTCGGGTATGAGCAGTTCTTC
CASSTWGFGYEQFF
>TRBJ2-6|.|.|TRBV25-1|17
TGTGCCAGCAGTGGTTTTACGGAAAGCTCTGGGGCCAACGTCCTGACTTTC
CASSGFTESSGANVLTF
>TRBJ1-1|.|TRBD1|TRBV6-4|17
TGTGCCAGTGGACAGGGGCCCTACCTCAAGATGAACACTGAAGCTTTCTTT
CASGQGPYLKMNTEAFF
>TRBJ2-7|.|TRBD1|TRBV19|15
TGTGCCAGTAGTAGGGAAGACAGGGTAGGCTACGAGCAGTACTTC
CASSREDRVGYEQYF
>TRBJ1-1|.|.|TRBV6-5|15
TGTGCCAGCAGTCTCAGGGCAGTGGCGAACACTGAAGCTTTCTTT
CASSLRAVANTEAFF
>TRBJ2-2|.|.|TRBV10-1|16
TGCGCCAGCAGTGAGTCAAGCGGAGACCCTCGGGGGGAGCTGTTTTTT
CASSESSGDPRGELFF
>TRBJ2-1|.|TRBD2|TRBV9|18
TGTGCCAGCAGCGTAGGGACTAGCGGGGGCCCGTCCTACAATGAGCAGTTCTTC
CASSVGTSGGPSYNEQFF
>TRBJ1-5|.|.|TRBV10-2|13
TGCGCCAGCAGTGAGAACAGCAATCAGCCCCAGCATTTT
CASSENSNQPQHF
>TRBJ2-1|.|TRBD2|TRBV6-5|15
TGTGCCAGCAGTGTTAGCGGGGGGGCTTACAATGAGCAGTTCTTC
CASSVSGGAYNEQFF
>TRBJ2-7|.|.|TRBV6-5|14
TGTGCCAGCAGTTACCGGACCGGGACCTACGAGCAGTACTTC
CASSYRTGTYEQYF
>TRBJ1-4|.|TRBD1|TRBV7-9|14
TGTGCCAGCAGCCTACAGGGGTGGACTAATGAACTGTTTTTT
CASSLQGWTNELFF
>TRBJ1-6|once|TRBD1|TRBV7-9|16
TGTGCCAGCAGTTTCGACCACAGGGGTCACCATTCACCCCTCCACTTT
CASSFDHRGHHSPLHF
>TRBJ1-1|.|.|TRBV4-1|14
TGCGCCAGCAGCCATAGTAGGGGAAACACTGAAGCTTTCTTT
CASSHSRGNTEAFF
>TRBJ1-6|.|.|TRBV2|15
TGTGCCAGCAGTGAAGAGGGTCGCTATAATTCACCCCTCCACTTT
CASSEEGRYNSPLHF
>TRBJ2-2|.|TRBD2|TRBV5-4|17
TGTGCCAGCAGCTTGCGCCGGGCTAGCGGGAACACCGGGGAGCTGTTTTTT
CASSLRRASGNTGELFF
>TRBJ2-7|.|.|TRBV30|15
TGTGCCTGGAGTGCCCCTCAGACAGCTAGGTACGAGCAGTACTTC
CAWSAPQTARYEQYF
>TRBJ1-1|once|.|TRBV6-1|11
TGTGCCAGCAGTTACCCCCGGGATCAAATTTTT
CASSYPRDQIF